This entry describes one T cell receptor beta chain. These data originate in a study of OX40 agonist ivuxolimab in advanced cancers. For the study at large: Ivuxolimab is an agonistic anti-OX40 (CD134) antibody, and patients were treated with it. Dose-escalation patients were diagnosed with hepatocellular carcinoma, melanoma, renal cell cancer or head and neck cancer.

Germline V gives CDR1 SGHRS, CDR2 YFSETQ. The trim removed 4 bases at V and 2 bases at J, leaving 6 bases unmatched. CDR3 length equals 14 residues. Some clones are missing from TCRdb's copy, which holds only in-frame ones; the method was immunoSEQ multiplex PCR. The data contain 46,000 or so clones, 77% of them singletons. This sequence joins TRBV5-1 and TRBJ2-7; 7 bases align to TRBD2. The source was CD4+ or CD8+ T cells sorted from blood, collected in a trial of the OX40 agonist ivuxolimab. The clonotype comes from an adult with an advanced solid tumor such as melanoma, head and neck, liver or kidney cancer. Here the CDR3 DNA reads TGCGCCAGCAGCCAGGGAGCGGGAACCTACGAGCAGTACTTC. The encoded protein is CASSQGAGTYEQYF.